The TCR beta chain described here comes from a study of OX40 agonist ivuxolimab in advanced cancers. The method was immunoSEQ multiplex PCR; TCRdb's version includes in-frame clones alone and lacks a portion of them. Of 120,000 or so clones in the sample, about 92% were seen once. Study-wide points: Among the lowest levels of clonal expansion were found in partial responders at 0.1-3.0 mg/kg.

Concerning this clone: Its antigen is not identified.

V shed 3 bases and J 8 bases; nucleotides not matched to a gene: 3. The CDR3 length is 12 residues. Germline CDR1 reads SGHTA; CDR2 reads FQGNSA. This sequence originates from an adult with an advanced solid tumor such as melanoma, head and neck, liver or kidney cancer. J is TRBJ1-2 and V is TRBV7-2, with TRBD1 matching 7 bases. The sample in question was CD4+ or CD8+ T cells sorted from blood, obtained in a trial of the OX40 agonist ivuxolimab. CDR3 loop: CASSLDRTGYTF. CDR3 nucleotides: TGTGCCAGCAGCTTGGACAGGACGGGCTACACCTTC.